The entry that follows covers one T cell receptor beta chain sequence. Its specificity is not known. The data are from a study of T cells after posttransplantation cyclophosphamide. Notes on the study in general: TRB overlap between skin or GI tissue T cells and blood was limited. Later post-transplant blood repertoires were often dominated by donor CD8+ memory clones.

Assay: immunoSEQ multiplex PCR; the TCRdb copy retains only in-frame clones and omits some. The sample has tens of thousands of clones; 73% are singletons. The related graft donor's blood sample was taken on the day of bone marrow donation. The V segment lost 5 bases and the J segment 0 bases; nucleotides outside the gene matches: 12. The CDR3 spans 18 residues. From germline, CDR1 is MDHEN and CDR2 SYDVKM. The sample taken for sequencing was memory CD4+ T cells sorted from PBMCs. The rearrangement joins TRBV28 to TRBJ2-7; 11 bases map to TRBD2. The source is a woman aged 60-70 years in good health, CMV-negative, and a related stem cell transplant donor. The CDR3 DNA reads TGTGCCAGCAGTCCGGGACTAGCGGTTCTGCCCCTCTCCTACGAGCAGTACTTC. It yields the protein CASSPGLAVLPLSYEQYF.